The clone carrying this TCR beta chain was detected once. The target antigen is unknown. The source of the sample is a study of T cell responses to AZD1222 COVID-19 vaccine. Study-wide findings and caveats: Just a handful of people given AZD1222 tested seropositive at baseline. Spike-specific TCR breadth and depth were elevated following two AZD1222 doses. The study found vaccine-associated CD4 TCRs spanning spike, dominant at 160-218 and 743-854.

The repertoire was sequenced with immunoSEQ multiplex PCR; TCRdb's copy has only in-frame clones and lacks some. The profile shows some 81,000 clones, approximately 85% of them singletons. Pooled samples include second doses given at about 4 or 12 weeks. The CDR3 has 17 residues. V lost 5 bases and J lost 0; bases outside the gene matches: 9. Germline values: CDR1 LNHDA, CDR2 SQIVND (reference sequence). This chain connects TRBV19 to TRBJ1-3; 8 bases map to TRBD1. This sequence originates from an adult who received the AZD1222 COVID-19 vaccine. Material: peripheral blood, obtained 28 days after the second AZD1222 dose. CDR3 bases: TGTGCCAGTAGTCCCGGAGCGACAGGGGTCTCTGGAAACACCATATATTTT. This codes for CASSPGATGVSGNTIYF.